The 32 T cell receptor beta chains below were found in one sample sequenced in a study of cytomegalovirus exposure and HLA in healthy donors. PCR primers comprised 60 Vbeta and 13 Jbeta primers. Method: immunoSEQ multiplex PCR; TCRdb's copy keeps in-frame clones and lacks some. The profile shows 95,000 to 150,000 clones, over 65% of them singletons. The sample comprised PBMCs. These receptors came from a woman in her 40s in good health and CMV-seropositive.

J is TRBJ2-7 and V is TRBV19, with 8 bases matching TRBD2. After removal of 3 bases from V and 3 bases from J, the junction contained 10 bases not matched to a gene. CDR1 LNHDA and CDR2 SQIVND come from the germline V gene (reference sequence). The CDR3 is 16 residues long. The CDR3 bases are TGTGCCAGTAGTATCTCAGGGACTAGTCTTCTCTACGAGCAGTACTTC. It is translated as CASSISGTSLLYEQYF.

CDR3 residues: CSVGTSGNNEQFF. DNA for the CDR3: TGCAGCGTTGGGACTAGCGGTAACAATGAGCAGTTCTTC. This sequence joins TRBV29-1 and TRBJ2-1; 10 nucleotides match TRBD2. The V segment lost 4 bases and the J segment 5 bases; nucleotides outside the gene matches: 2. Germline V gene sequence: CDR1 SQVTM, CDR2 ANQGSEA. The length of the CDR3 is 13 residues.

The chain combines TRBV25-1 with TRBJ1-6, with D possibly matching TRBD1 (5 bases). CDR1 and CDR2 from the germline V gene are MGHDK and SYGVNS. V gave up 4 bases and J gave up 8 bases, with 9 bases separating them. The CDR3 runs 13 residues. The CDR3 DNA sequence: TGTGCCAGCAGTGCCACAGGAGATTCACCCCTCCACTTT. The encoded protein is CASSATGDSPLHF.

The J gene is TRBJ2-1, the V gene TRBV6-1; D may be TRBD2 (5 bases). With 7 bases removed from V and 8 bases from J, the gap between germline ends came to 12 bases. This CDR3 region has 12 residues. Germline-derived CDR1 and CDR2 are MNHNS and SASEGT. The CDR3 here is CASIRTRDEQFF. The CDR3 nucleotides read TGTGCCAGCATCAGAACTAGAGATGAGCAGTTCTTC.

In this sample, this clone turned up a few times. The rearrangement links TRBV7-3 to TRBJ2-5; D might be TRBD2 (6 bases). This CDR3 contains 14 residues. The V end was cut by 1 base, the J end by 5 bases, with 11 bases between. Germline-derived CDR1 and CDR2 are SGHTA and FQGTGA. As DNA, the CDR3 is TGTGCCAGCAGCTTAATGGGGGGTGTTGAGACCCAGTACTTC. It encodes CASSLMGGVETQYF.

The rearrangement uses TRBV5-1 and TRBJ1-4, with 10 positions matching TRBD1. The germline CDR1 and CDR2 sequences are SGHRS and YFSETQ. The CDR3 extends over 17 amino acids. Trimming took 0 bases from V and 3 from J; bases not matched to a gene: 5. CDR3 loop: CASSLGQGADSNEKLFF. CDR3 sequence (DNA): TGCGCCAGCAGCTTGGGACAGGGGGCGGATTCTAATGAAAAACTGTTTTTT.

The chain employs TRBV9 and TRBJ2-6; D possibly corresponds to TRBD1 (5 bases). The CDR3 runs to 15 residues. Trimming took off 3 bases at V and 4 bases at J, with 11 bases between the two ends. Per germline, CDR1 SGDLS and CDR2 YYNGEE. CDR3 loop: CASSGTGTGANVLTF. CDR3 bases: TGTGCCAGCAGCGGTACAGGCACCGGGGCCAACGTCCTGACTTTC.

At least ten counts were recorded for this clone. This same CDR3 is encoded by further DNA sequences in the sample. The chain employs TRBV5-1 and TRBJ1-1; 7 bases map to TRBD1. This CDR3 is built from 14 residues. Germline V gives CDR1 SGHRS, CDR2 YFSETQ. V was pared by 2 bases and J by 2 bases, with 3 bases of the junction left unmatched. The CDR3 spells CASSFGTDNTEAFF. CDR3 DNA: TGCGCCAGCAGCTTCGGGACAGATAACACTGAAGCTTTCTTT.

This clone turned up a few times. V and J are TRBV7-9 and TRBJ2-5; 10 bases are shared with TRBD1. CDR3 length: 15 amino acids. Unmatched junction bases numbered 3, after V lost 1 base and J lost 4 bases. Germline CDR1 is SEHNR and CDR2 is FQNEAQ (reference sequence). For the CDR3, the DNA is TGTGCCAGCAGCTTAGTGACAGGGGGCGCAGAGACCCAGTACTTC. The encoded protein is CASSLVTGGAETQYF.

The chain couples TRBV15 to TRBJ2-3; 8 bases line up with TRBD1. CDR1 and CDR2 (germline): LNHNV, YYDKDF (reference sequence). The CDR3 spans 16 residues. The J segment lost 5 bases and the V segment lost 0 bases, leaving 7 bases of the junction unmatched. CDR3 DNA sequence: TGTGCCACCAGCAGAGAGAACAGGGGGGCGGTAGATACGCAGTATTTT. Translation gives CATSRENRGAVDTQYF.

The chain uses TRBV4-2 and TRBJ2-1; 10 bases line up with TRBD1. Germline lookup yields CDR1 LGHNA and CDR2 YNFKEQ. The J segment lost 2 bases and the V segment lost 3 bases, leaving 1 base of the junction unmatched. This CDR3 is 15 amino acids long. The CDR3 region is CASSQTGGAYNEQFF. For the CDR3, the DNA is TGTGCCAGCAGCCAGACAGGGGGCGCCTACAATGAGCAGTTCTTC.

The J gene is TRBJ2-1, the V gene TRBV19, with 11 bases lining up with TRBD1. The V gene's germline CDR1 is LNHDA and CDR2 SQIVND (reference sequence). The CDR3 is made up of 17 amino acids. After removal of 0 bases from V and 3 bases from J, the junction contained 4 bases not matched to a gene. CDR3 loop: CASSIDTGTGGYNEQFF. The CDR3 nucleotides read TGTGCCAGTAGTATAGATACCGGGACAGGGGGCTACAATGAGCAGTTCTTC.

This clone showed up just once. The chain recombines TRBV7-9 with TRBJ2-3; 7 nucleotides match TRBD1. The germline V gene encodes CDR1 SEHNR and CDR2 FQNEAQ (reference sequence). With 5 bases clipped from V and 1 base from J, the junction kept 6 bases outside the gene matches. The CDR3 loop spans 15 amino acids. In DNA form, the CDR3 reads TGTGCCAGCAGCCCGATCGACAGGGGCACAGATACGCAGTATTTT. Protein sequence: CASSPIDRGTDTQYF.

This clone occurred a few times. This chain links TRBV4-1 with TRBJ1-2; TRBD1 aligns across 9 bases. The CDR3 contains 14 residues. Germline V gene data show CDR1 as MGHRA and CDR2 as YSYEKL. The junction had 7 bases not matched to a gene; V was cut back by 3 bases and J by 8 bases. CDR3 in amino acids: CASSQDRGREGYTF. In DNA, the CDR3 is TGCGCCAGCAGCCAGGACAGGGGACGAGAGGGCTACACCTTC.

The chain is built from TRBV10-3 and TRBJ2-2; 10 bases match TRBD1. The germline V gene has CDR1 ENHRY and CDR2 SYGVKD. The CDR3 consists of 17 residues. J gave up 5 bases and V 7 bases, and 13 bases lay outside the gene matches. CDR3 residues: CAITRMTGGEKTGELFF. In DNA form, the CDR3 reads TGTGCCATCACCAGGATGACAGGGGGCGAAAAGACCGGGGAGCTGTTTTTT.

The V and J genes are TRBV5-1 and TRBJ1-3; the match to TRBD1 covers 7 bases. The CDR3 sequence is 14 residues long. Germline V lookup: CDR1 SGHRS, CDR2 YFSETQ. V was pared by 3 bases and J by 8 bases, with 8 bases of the junction left unmatched. The CDR3 DNA reads as TGCGCCAGCAGCTACGGCCGGGACAGTGACACCATATATTTT. As protein: CASSYGRDSDTIYF.

This clone was observed once. The rearrangement joins TRBV7-9 to TRBJ2-7; D gene uncertain. V was clipped by 4 bases and J by 4 bases, with 8 bases between them. Germline-derived CDR1 and CDR2 are SEHNR and FQNEAQ (reference sequence). The CDR3 runs to 12 residues. The CDR3 region is CASSYEFYEQYF. The CDR3 DNA is TGTGCCAGCAGCTACGAGTTTTACGAGCAGTACTTC.

This clone was counted between two and nine times. The CDR3: CASSPSGRLEGEQYF. For the CDR3, the DNA is TGTGCCAGCAGCCCTAGCGGCCGTCTGGAGGGCGAGCAGTACTTC. The gene calls are TRBV6-1 and TRBJ2-7; 7 bases fit TRBD2. This CDR3 spans 15 amino acids. V was pared by 6 bases and J by 6 bases, with 14 bases of the junction left unmatched. Germline V gene lookup returns CDR1 MNHNS and CDR2 SASEGT.

Within the sample, this clone is medium-sized. The rearrangement uses TRBV6-5 and TRBJ1-5, with a possible D match to TRBD1 (5 bases). Germline CDR1 is MNHEY and CDR2 is SVGAGI. The CDR3 runs to 13 residues. V lost 5 bases, J lost 5 bases, and 10 bases lay in between. CDR3 loop: CASSLDIYQPQHF. The CDR3 nucleotides read TGTGCCAGCAGTCTGGACATTTATCAGCCCCAGCATTTT.

The chain uses TRBV5-1 and TRBJ1-2, with 8 bases matching TRBD1. This CDR3 has 14 residues. V was pared by 4 bases and J by 5 bases, with 7 bases of the junction left unmatched. CDR1 SGHRS and CDR2 YFSETQ come from the germline V gene. The CDR3, as DNA: TGCGCCAGCAGCGTAGGACAGGGTCCTTATGGCTACACCTTC. Its translation is CASSVGQGPYGYTF.

This clone was picked up a small number of times. V is TRBV25-1 and J is TRBJ1-6; 9 nucleotides line up with TRBD1. The CDR3 sequence is 15 residues long. CDR1 is MGHDK and CDR2 is SYGVNS in the germline V gene. V trimming: 3 bases; J trimming: 10 bases; junction bases outside the gene matches: 7. The DNA for the CDR3 is TGTGCCAGCAGTGACGCCGGGACAGGGCGGTCACCCCTCCACTTT. Translated, it gives CASSDAGTGRSPLHF.

The chain recombines TRBV29-1 with TRBJ2-1, with no clear D. V was cut by 0 bases and J by 0 bases, with 15 bases left in between. This CDR3 spans 17 amino acids. Germline V lookup: CDR1 SQVTM, CDR2 ANQGSEA. The CDR3 DNA follows: TGCAGCGTTGAAGATCGACTTGGCGACTTCTCCTACAATGAGCAGTTCTTC. As protein: CSVEDRLGDFSYNEQFF.

The chain couples TRBV10-3 to TRBJ1-2; D ambiguous. In germline, CDR1 is ENHRY, CDR2 SYGVKD. With 2 bases removed from V and 6 bases from J, the gap between germline ends came to 13 bases. The CDR3 extends over 14 amino acids. In nucleotides, the CDR3 is TGTGCCATCAGTGAGGAGGGCAGTTGGGATGGCTACACCTTC. Translating gives CAISEEGSWDGYTF.

The J gene is TRBJ1-1, the V gene TRBV9; D possibly corresponds to TRBD1 (5 bases). The CDR3 is made up of 15 amino acids. Trimming removed 0 bases from V and 1 base from J, with 10 bases in between. Germline V CDR1 and CDR2: SGDLS, YYNGEE. This CDR3 is CASSVGGMANTEAFF. In nucleotides, the CDR3 is TGTGCCAGCAGCGTAGGGGGCATGGCGAACACTGAAGCTTTCTTT.

This clone was counted only a few times. This sequence joins TRBV19 and TRBJ1-2; TRBD1 might be the D (6 bases). Germline assignment: CDR1 LNHDA and CDR2 SQIVND (reference sequence). V was pared by 4 bases and J by 5 bases, with 17 bases between. The CDR3 is 15 amino acids. CDR3 in amino acids: CASSRDGTTRYGYTF. CDR3 sequence (DNA): TGTGCCAGTAGTAGGGATGGGACAACACGTTATGGCTACACCTTC.

This chain uses TRBV28 with TRBJ1-1, with a possible D match to TRBD1 (5 bases). This CDR3 is 15 amino acids long. V was shortened by 9 bases and J by 4 bases, with 21 bases between the two germline ends. Germline CDR1 MDHEN, CDR2 SYDVKM. CDR3 region: CASSGPDGLGTEAFF. DNA for the CDR3: TGTGCCAGTTCAGGGCCGGACGGGTTGGGCACTGAAGCTTTCTTT.

This sequence joins TRBV5-1 and TRBJ2-5; D not resolved. The length of the CDR3 is 16 residues. The V gene lost 0 bases and the J gene lost 1 base, with 13 bases spanning the gap. Germline CDR1 SGHRS, CDR2 YFSETQ. The CDR3 spells CASSLGPGGLQETQYF. In DNA, the CDR3 is TGCGCCAGCAGCTTGGGTCCAGGTGGGCTCCAAGAGACCCAGTACTTC.

This clone appeared a single time. CDR3 protein: CASSGLAGINTGELFF. For the CDR3, the DNA is TGTGCCAGCAGCGGACTAGCGGGGATCAACACCGGGGAGCTGTTTTTT. The V and J genes are TRBV9 and TRBJ2-2; 11 nucleotides agree with TRBD2. From germline, CDR1 is SGDLS and CDR2 YYNGEE. CDR3 length: 16 amino acids. J was trimmed by 2 bases and V by 3 bases; bases with no gene match: 3.

The chain recombines TRBV7-2 with TRBJ2-3, with 10 positions matching TRBD2. The CDR3 length is 15 residues. With V trimmed by 4 bases and J by 4 bases, 5 bases remained unmatched. The germline V gene encodes CDR1 SGHTA and CDR2 FQGNSA. CDR3 protein: CASSSPGTSADTQYF. The CDR3 DNA is TGTGCCAGCAGCTCCCCGGGGACTAGCGCAGATACGCAGTATTTT. Together with reference TRBV7-2 and TRBJ2-3, the CDR3 gives the full variable domain: GAGVSQSPSNKVTEKGKDVELRCDPISGHTALYWYRQSLGQGLEFLIYFQGNSAPDKSGLPSDRFSAERTGGSVSTLTIQRTQQEDSAVYLCASSSPGTSADTQYFGPGTRLTVL.

This clone was seen a single time. The chain recombines TRBV5-4 with TRBJ2-1, with 7 bases matching TRBD2. After removal of 3 bases from V and 8 bases from J, the junction contained 17 bases not matched to a gene. Germline-derived CDR1 and CDR2 are SGHNT and YYREEE (reference sequence). This CDR3 spans 17 amino acids. Written as DNA, the CDR3 is TGTGCCAGCAGCTCTCACGCGGGGCGGGAGAAGAACGATGAGCAGTTCTTC. Translated: CASSSHAGREKNDEQFF.

The V and J genes are TRBV6-6 and TRBJ2-7; D uncertain. Germline-derived CDR1 and CDR2 are MNHNY and SVGAGI (reference sequence). The length of the CDR3 is 13 residues. Trimming took off 2 bases at V and 4 bases at J, with 9 bases between the two ends. CDR3 DNA: TGTGCCAGCAGTTACGTCGGGTTGTACGAGCAGTACTTC. Protein: CASSYVGLYEQYF.

The gene calls are TRBV9 and TRBJ2-5; TRBD1 agrees at 10 bases. V trimming: 0 bases; J trimming: 3 bases; junction bases outside the gene matches: 2. CDR3 size: 15 residues. Germline V gene lookup returns CDR1 SGDLS and CDR2 YYNGEE. The CDR3 nucleotides read TGTGCCAGCAGCGTAGACGGACAGGGGGAAGAGACCCAGTACTTC. Amino acids: CASSVDGQGEETQYF. The variable domain in full, completed from reference TRBV9 and TRBJ2-5, reads DSGVTQTPKHLITATGQRVTLRCSPRSGDLSVYWYQQSLDQGLQFLIQYYNGEERAKGNILERFSAQQFPDLHSELNLSSLELGDSALYFCASSVDGQGEETQYFGPGTRLLVL.